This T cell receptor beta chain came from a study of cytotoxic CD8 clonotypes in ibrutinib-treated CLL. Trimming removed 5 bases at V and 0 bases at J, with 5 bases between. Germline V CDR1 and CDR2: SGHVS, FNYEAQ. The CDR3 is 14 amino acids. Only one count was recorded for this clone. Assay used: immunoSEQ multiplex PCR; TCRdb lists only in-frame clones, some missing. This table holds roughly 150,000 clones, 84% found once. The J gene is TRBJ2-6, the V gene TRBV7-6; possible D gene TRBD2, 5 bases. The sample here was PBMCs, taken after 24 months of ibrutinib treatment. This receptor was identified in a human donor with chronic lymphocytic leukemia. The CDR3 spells CASSGGSGANVLTF. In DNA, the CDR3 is TGTGCCAGCAGCGGAGGCTCTGGGGCCAACGTCCTGACTTTC.